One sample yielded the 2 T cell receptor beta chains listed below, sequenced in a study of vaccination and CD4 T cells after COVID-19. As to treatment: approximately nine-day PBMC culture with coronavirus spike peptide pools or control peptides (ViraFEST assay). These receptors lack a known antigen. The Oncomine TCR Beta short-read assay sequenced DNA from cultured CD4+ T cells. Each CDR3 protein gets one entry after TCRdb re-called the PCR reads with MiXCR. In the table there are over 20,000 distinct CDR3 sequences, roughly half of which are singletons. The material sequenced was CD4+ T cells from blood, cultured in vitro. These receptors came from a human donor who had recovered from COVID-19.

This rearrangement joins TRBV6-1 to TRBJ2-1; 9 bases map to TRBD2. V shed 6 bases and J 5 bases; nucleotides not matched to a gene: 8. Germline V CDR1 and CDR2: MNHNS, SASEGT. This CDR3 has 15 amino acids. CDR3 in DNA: TGTGCCAGCAGCCGCGGGGGGGAAAGGAACAATGAGCAGTTCTTC. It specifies CASSRGGERNNEQFF.

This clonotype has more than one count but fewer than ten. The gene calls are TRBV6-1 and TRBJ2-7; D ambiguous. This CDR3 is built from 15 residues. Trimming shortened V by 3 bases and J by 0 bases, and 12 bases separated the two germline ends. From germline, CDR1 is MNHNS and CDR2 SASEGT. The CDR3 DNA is TGTGCCAGCAGTGACGGGCTGGGCGTCTCCTACGAGCAGTACTTC. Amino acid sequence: CASSDGLGVSYEQYF.